Below are 18 T cell receptor beta chains sequenced from a single sample in a study of blood T cell repertoires in COVID-19. The protocol was immunoSEQ multiplex PCR, while the TCRdb copy is restricted to in-frame clones and leaves out a portion. The table records about 15,000 clones, more than 70% of them present only once. Material for sequencing was peripheral blood. These receptors were obtained from a human donor in a cohort sampled during active COVID-19.

This rearrangement joins TRBV12-3 or TRBV12-4 to TRBJ2-3, with D tentatively TRBD1 (5 bases). The CDR3 has 13 residues. Trimming stripped 6 bases from V and 2 bases from J, with 9 bases between. CDR3 coding DNA: TGTGCCAGCAGGGGGCATGACACAGATACGCAGTATTTT. It encodes CASRGHDTDTQYF.

This chain uses TRBV13 with TRBJ2-3, with 7 positions matching TRBD2. The J segment lost 2 bases and the V segment lost 5 bases, leaving 7 bases of the junction unmatched. CDR1 and CDR2 from the germline V gene are PRHDT and FYEKMQ (reference sequence). The CDR3 extends over 15 amino acids. In DNA form, the CDR3 reads TGTGCCAGCAGCATCCGGGACTACTACACAGATACGCAGTATTTT. Its translation: CASSIRDYYTDTQYF.

The rearrangement joins TRBV29-1 to TRBJ2-3, with 9 bases fitting TRBD1. The CDR3 runs to 13 residues. V trimming: 7 bases; J trimming: 5 bases; junction bases outside the gene matches: 7. Germline V gives CDR1 SQVTM, CDR2 ANQGSEA. The CDR3: CSAGTGFQDTQYF. In DNA form, the CDR3 reads TGCAGCGCCGGGACAGGGTTTCAAGATACGCAGTATTTT.

This chain's CDR3 is CASSYELAGNTIYF. The CDR3 nucleotides read TGTGCCAGCAGTTATGAGCTTGCTGGAAACACCATATATTTT. The chain joins TRBV6-5 to TRBJ1-3; D gene ambiguous. V was cut by 3 bases and J by 2 bases, with 8 bases left in between. The CDR3 has 14 residues. CDR1 MNHEY and CDR2 SVGAGI come from the germline V gene.

The chain combines TRBV5-1 with TRBJ2-5, with 13 bases aligning to TRBD2. CDR3 length: 16 amino acids. J was trimmed by 4 bases and V by 4 bases; bases with no gene match: 7. Germline-derived CDR1 and CDR2 are SGHRS and YFSETQ. CDR3: CASSAGTSGKIETQYF. In nucleotides, the CDR3 is TGCGCCAGCAGCGCCGGGACTAGCGGGAAGATAGAGACCCAGTACTTC.

V and J are TRBV5-6 and TRBJ1-2; the match to TRBD1 covers 7 bases. This CDR3 has 13 amino acids. Germline values: CDR1 SGHDT, CDR2 YYEEEE. Unmatched junction bases numbered 5, after V lost 3 bases and J lost 6 bases. As DNA, the CDR3 is TGTGCCAGCAGCTCGGGACAGCTAAATGGCTACACCTTC. Translating it yields CASSSGQLNGYTF.

This clone has a single count. The rearrangement joins TRBV9 to TRBJ2-7; TRBD1 matches at 10 bases. This CDR3 is built from 14 residues. Germline lookup yields CDR1 SGDLS and CDR2 YYNGEE. Trimming cost V 4 bases and J 7 bases; bases outside gene matches: 8. The CDR3 protein is CASSPSGTGEEQYF. The CDR3 DNA reads as TGTGCCAGCAGCCCATCCGGGACAGGGGAAGAGCAGTACTTC.

The chain carries TRBV2 and TRBJ1-1; D remains unclear. V lost 7 bases, J lost 2 bases, and 5 bases lay in between. Germline V CDR1 and CDR2: SNHLY, FYNNEI. This CDR3 has 11 amino acids. The CDR3 DNA sequence: TGTGCCAGCACCAGAAACACTGAAGCTTTCTTT. Protein product: CASTRNTEAFF.

CDR3 nucleotide sequence: TGCGCCAGCAGCCCGGGCCCCATCAGGGACGAGCAGTACTTC. Its protein product is CASSPGPIRDEQYF. The chain combines TRBV4-1 with TRBJ2-7; tentative D call: TRBD1 (5 bases). V lost 4 bases, J lost 5 bases, and 15 bases lay in between. The germline CDR1 and CDR2 sequences are MGHRA and YSYEKL. This CDR3 is built from 14 residues.

The V call is TRBV6-5, the J call TRBJ2-2; D is uncertain. V lost 8 bases and J lost 0, with 7 bases in between. CDR3 length equals 13 residues. Germline V gene data show CDR1 as MNHEY and CDR2 as SVGAGI. The CDR3 spells CASRPANTGELFF. The CDR3 DNA reads as TGTGCCAGCCGTCCCGCGAACACCGGGGAGCTGTTTTTT.

This clone occurred once. The chain couples TRBV28 to TRBJ2-7, with D possibly matching TRBD1 (6 bases). Germline values: CDR1 MDHEN, CDR2 SYDVKM. V was pared by 6 bases and J by 2 bases, with 14 bases between. The CDR3 runs to 14 residues. The CDR3 sequence: CASRGYRVPYEQYF. CDR3 nucleotide sequence: TGTGCCAGCAGAGGGTACAGGGTGCCCTACGAGCAGTACTTC.

There are a few counts of this clone. This sequence joins TRBV4-2 and TRBJ1-1, with 8 bases identical to TRBD1. V lost 6 bases and J lost 7; bases outside the gene matches: 4. Germline V gene sequence: CDR1 LGHNA, CDR2 YNFKEQ. CDR3 size: 12 residues. CDR3 nucleotides: TGTGCCAGCAGGGGACAGGCCTATGAAGCTTTCTTT. The encoded protein is CASRGQAYEAFF.

The J gene is TRBJ2-1, the V gene TRBV9, with D maybe TRBD1 (5 bases). The CDR3 length is 14 residues. The V end was cut by 2 bases, the J end by 6 bases, with 12 bases between. The germline V gene encodes CDR1 SGDLS and CDR2 YYNGEE. Here the CDR3 reads CASSVYQGSNEQFF. The CDR3, as DNA: TGTGCCAGCAGCGTGTACCAGGGTAGCAATGAGCAGTTCTTC. Drawing the rest from reference TRBV9 and TRBJ2-1, the complete variable domain is DSGVTQTPKHLITATGQRVTLRCSPRSGDLSVYWYQQSLDQGLQFLIQYYNGEERAKGNILERFSAQQFPDLHSELNLSSLELGDSALYFCASSVYQGSNEQFFGPGTRLTVL.

This chain joins TRBV24-1 and TRBJ2-3, with 8 bases that match TRBD2. The V segment lost 5 bases and the J segment 0 bases; nucleotides outside the gene matches: 3. Looked up from germline, CDR1 is KGHDR and CDR2 is SFDVKD. This CDR3 is built from 15 residues. CDR3 protein: CATSASSGSTDTQYF. DNA of the CDR3: TGTGCCACCAGTGCGTCTAGCGGGAGCACAGATACGCAGTATTTT.

Only one count was recorded for this clone. CDR3 amino acids: CASSQDISSPLHF. The CDR3 DNA follows: TGTGCCAGCAGCCAAGATATTTCCTCACCCCTCCACTTT. The chain combines TRBV3-1 (or the pseudogene TRBV3-2) with TRBJ1-6; D not certain. From germline, CDR1 is LGHDT and CDR2 YNNKEL (reference sequence). The CDR3 contains 13 residues. V was trimmed by 0 bases and J by 10 bases, leaving 7 bases between them.

The chain uses TRBV29-1 and TRBJ2-5; 9 bases match TRBD2. Germline V CDR1 and CDR2: SQVTM, ANQGSEA. J lost 2 bases, V lost 6 bases, and 7 bases had no gene match. This CDR3 has 14 residues. The CDR3 here is CSVGASGVQETQYF. CDR3 DNA sequence: TGCAGCGTGGGGGCTAGCGGGGTACAAGAGACCCAGTACTTC.

This clone was detected only a few times. The chain uses TRBV10-1 and TRBJ2-1; TRBD1 matches 7 bases. J lost 1 base, V lost 10 bases, and 4 bases had no gene match. Germline CDR1 WNHNN, CDR2 SYGVQD (reference sequence). CDR3 length: 13 amino acids. The CDR3 region is CAIEGQSYNEQFF. DNA of the CDR3: TGCGCCATCGAGGGACAGTCCTACAATGAGCAGTTCTTC.

The V call is TRBV5-4, the J call TRBJ1-2; 7 bases agree with TRBD1. Germline CDR1 and CDR2: SGHNT and YYREEE (reference sequence). The CDR3 totals 13 residues. The trim removed 4 bases at V and 7 bases at J, leaving 7 bases unmatched. In nucleotides, the CDR3 is TGTGCCAGCAGCGAGAGACAGGGCTTTGGCTACACCTTC. It codes for CASSERQGFGYTF.